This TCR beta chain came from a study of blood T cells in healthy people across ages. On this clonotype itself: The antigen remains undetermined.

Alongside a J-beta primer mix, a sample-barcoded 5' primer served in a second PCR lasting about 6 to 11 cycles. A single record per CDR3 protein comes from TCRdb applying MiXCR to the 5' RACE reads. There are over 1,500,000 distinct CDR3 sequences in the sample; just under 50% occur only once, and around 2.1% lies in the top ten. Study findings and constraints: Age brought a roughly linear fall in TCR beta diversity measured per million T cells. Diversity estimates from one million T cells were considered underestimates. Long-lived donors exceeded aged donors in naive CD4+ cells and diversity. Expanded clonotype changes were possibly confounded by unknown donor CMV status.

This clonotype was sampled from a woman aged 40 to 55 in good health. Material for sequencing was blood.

CDR3 DNA sequence: TGCGCCAGCAGCAAGCACAACCGACTAGCGGGGGCCCTACGGACCGAAGAGACCCAGTACTTC. This codes for CASSKHNRLAGALRTEETQYF. The gene calls are TRBV4-3 and TRBJ2-5; 12 bases are shared with TRBD2. This CDR3 has 21 residues. Per the germline V gene, CDR1 is LGHNA and CDR2 is YSLEER. J gave up 3 bases and V 5 bases, and 22 bases lay outside the gene matches.